The 28 T cell receptor beta chains given below trace back to one sample, sequenced in a study of regulatory T cells in long-lasting Graves disease. Time point indicated: persistent/refractory GD, antithyroid drugs over 5 years with positive TRAb. There was RNA extracted from PBMCs, and the TCR library was made from it. Researchers made TCR beta libraries by using iRepertoire HTBI primers and running Arm-PCR on CDR3 regions. Each CDR3 protein gets one entry after TCRdb re-called the multiplex PCR reads with MiXCR. Here the sample spans approximately 400,000 distinct CDR3 sequences, around 20% being singletons. This specimen consisted of peripheral blood mononuclear cells (PBMCs), obtained when the disease was refractory, from a patient treated with antithyroid drugs. Source of these receptors: a female donor with Graves disease.

This clonotype was detected a few times. The chain has TRBV6-5 and TRBJ2-7, with D hard to call. Germline CDR1 MNHEY, CDR2 SVGAGI. V was pared by 4 bases and J by 1 base, with 5 bases between. The CDR3 totals 12 residues. CDR3 residues: CASSWISYEQYF. Here the CDR3 DNA reads TGTGCCAGCAGTTGGATATCCTACGAGCAGTACTTC.

The chain links TRBV5-1 to TRBJ1-1; D uncertain. The V end was cut by 4 bases, the J end by 6 bases, with 13 bases between. Germline V lookup: CDR1 SGHRS, CDR2 YFSETQ. The CDR3 length is 13 residues. CDR3 nucleotides: TGCGCCAGCAGCCCCGACCTGGGCTCTGAAGCTTTCTTT. This codes for CASSPDLGSEAFF. Together with reference TRBV5-1 and TRBJ1-1, the CDR3 gives the full variable domain: KAGVTQTPRYLIKTRGQQVTLSCSPISGHRSVSWYQQTPGQGLQFLFEYFSETQRNKGNFPGRFSGRQFSNSRSEMNVSTLELGDSALYLCASSPDLGSEAFFGQGTRLTVV.

This rearrangement joins TRBV11-2 to TRBJ2-2; D is unclear. The CDR3 extends over 15 amino acids. Germline CDR1 SGHAT, CDR2 FQNNGV. V was clipped by 3 bases and J by 7 bases, with 15 bases between them. CDR3 coding DNA: TGTGCCAGCAGCTTTGGCCCCCCCGTGGGCGGGGAGCTGTTTTTT. Encoded protein: CASSFGPPVGGELFF.

This clonotype has just a few counts. The V gene is TRBV7-2, the J gene TRBJ2-4; 8 nucleotides align to TRBD2. The CDR3 is 15 amino acids. Germline CDR1 reads SGHTA; CDR2 reads FQGNSA. The V gene end was trimmed by 0 bases and the J gene end by 8 bases; junction bases not matched to a gene: 6. Written as DNA, the CDR3 is TGTGCCAGCAGCTTAGCTCCCGGGACTAGGGACATTCAGTACTTC. Its protein is CASSLAPGTRDIQYF.

The table lists this clonotype with many counts. CDR3 residues: CASSYSGETQYF. The CDR3 DNA sequence: TGTGCCAGCAGTTACTCGGGGGAGACCCAGTACTTC. The chain uses TRBV6-2 or TRBV6-3 and TRBJ2-5; no definite D call. Trimming took 0 bases from V and 5 from J, leaving 4 bases between them. The CDR3 has 12 residues. The germline V gene encodes CDR1 MNHEY and CDR2 SVGEGT.

The rearrangement uses TRBV3-1 and TRBJ1-1, with D unresolved. The CDR3 runs 13 residues. Germline assignment: CDR1 LGHDT and CDR2 YNNKEL (reference sequence). Trimming took 0 bases from V and 6 from J, leaving 8 bases between them. The CDR3 loop reads CASSQDRVSEAFF. CDR3 in DNA: TGTGCCAGCAGCCAAGACCGGGTTTCTGAAGCTTTCTTT.

V usage is TRBV28 and J usage is TRBJ1-2, with D unresolved. The germline CDR1 and CDR2 sequences are MDHEN and SYDVKM. The CDR3 sequence is 13 residues long. V shed 2 bases and J shed 4 bases, with 8 bases lying between them. The CDR3 spells CASSLIAGYGYTF. CDR3 in DNA: TGTGCCAGCAGTTTAATAGCGGGCTATGGCTACACCTTC.

This clonotype showed up many times. The chain joins TRBV7-2 to TRBJ1-5; D is unclear. Germline V CDR1 and CDR2: SGHTA, FQGNSA. Between the trimmed V and J ends, which lost 4 bases and 1 base, there was a span of 8 bases. The CDR3 length is 14 residues. CDR3 sequence: CASSSDGSNQPQHF. The CDR3 coding sequence is TGTGCCAGCAGCTCGGACGGCAGCAATCAGCCCCAGCATTTT. Full variable domain (outside the CDR3, taken from reference TRBV7-2 and TRBJ1-5): GAGVSQSPSNKVTEKGKDVELRCDPISGHTALYWYRQSLGQGLEFLIYFQGNSAPDKSGLPSDRFSAERTGGSVSTLTIQRTQQEDSAVYLCASSSDGSNQPQHFGDGTRLSIL.

In this sample, this clonotype turned up a few times. The V gene is TRBV6-5, the J gene TRBJ2-2; D possibly corresponds to TRBD2 (5 bases). Germline lookup yields CDR1 MNHEY and CDR2 SVGAGI. CDR3 length: 14 amino acids. Trimming removed 2 bases from V and 4 bases from J, with 8 bases in between. The CDR3 DNA reads as TGTGCCAGCAGTTACGGGGAGCGCACCGGGGAGCTGTTTTTT. Protein sequence: CASSYGERTGELFF.

Only a few counts were recorded for this clonotype. V usage is TRBV7-9 and J usage is TRBJ1-4, with TRBD1 as a possible D gene (5 bases). Germline CDR1 is SEHNR and CDR2 is FQNEAQ (reference sequence). Deletions cut 2 bases from V and 0 bases from J, with 10 bases between. CDR3 length equals 16 residues. The CDR3 reads CASSLQGDATNEKLFF. DNA for the CDR3: TGTGCCAGCAGCTTACAGGGAGACGCAACTAATGAAAAACTGTTTTTT. Filled out from reference TRBV7-9 and TRBJ1-4, the complete variable domain reads DTGVSQNPRHKITKRGQNVTFRCDPISEHNRLYWYRQTLGQGPEFLTYFQNEAQLEKSRLLSDRFSAERPKGSFSTLEIQRTEQGDSAMYLCASSLQGDATNEKLFFGSGTQLSVL.

The V gene is TRBV6-2 or TRBV6-3, the J gene TRBJ2-5, with D possibly matching TRBD2 (5 bases). Trimming pared 2 bases from V and 5 bases from J, leaving 9 bases between. The CDR3 runs 13 residues. Germline lookup yields CDR1 MNHEY and CDR2 SVGEGT. The CDR3, as DNA: TGTGCCAGCAGTTACGACGGGGTGGAGACCCAGTACTTC. Residues: CASSYDGVETQYF.

This clonotype was counted ten times or more. The CDR3 region is CASSLNLAVEKLFF. The CDR3 DNA sequence: TGTGCCAGCAGTTTGAACCTAGCCGTTGAAAAACTGTTTTTT. V usage is TRBV28 and J usage is TRBJ1-4; no clear D. Between the trimmed V and J ends, which lost 3 bases and 7 bases, there was a span of 12 bases. There are 14 residues in the CDR3. Germline values: CDR1 MDHEN, CDR2 SYDVKM.

The rearrangement joins TRBV30 to TRBJ1-1; no clear D. The CDR3 has 14 residues. From germline, CDR1 is GTSNPN and CDR2 SVGIG (reference sequence). Trimming cost V 2 bases and J 1 base, with 11 bases left between them. In DNA form, the CDR3 reads TGTGCCTGGAGTCAAAGGATGGGGAACACTGAAGCTTTCTTT. Translated: CAWSQRMGNTEAFF.

The chain couples TRBV5-4 to TRBJ1-1; D ambiguous. V lost 0 bases, J lost 10 bases, and 16 bases lay in between. From germline, CDR1 is SGHNT and CDR2 YYREEE (reference sequence). The CDR3 contains 14 residues. In DNA form, the CDR3 reads TGTGCCAGCAGCTTGGACCAGGCGCTGCCGCGAGCTTTCTTT. Protein product: CASSLDQALPRAFF.

The chain is built from TRBV2 and TRBJ2-7; possible D gene TRBD1, 5 bases. Germline assignment: CDR1 SNHLY and CDR2 FYNNEI. Trimming shortened V by 4 bases and J by 2 bases, and 15 bases separated the two germline ends. This CDR3 has 15 residues. The CDR3 spells CASSGVRGIAYEQYF. The CDR3 DNA reads as TGTGCCAGCAGTGGAGTTAGGGGAATAGCCTACGAGCAGTACTTC.

The chain joins TRBV7-2 to TRBJ2-3; tentatively, D is TRBD1 (6 bases). The germline V and J ends were trimmed by 3 bases and 5 bases, with 15 bases remaining between them. Germline CDR1 reads SGHTA; CDR2 reads FQGNSA. The CDR3 length is 15 residues. CDR3 protein: CASSFGGGSRDTQYF. The CDR3 bases are TGTGCCAGCAGCTTTGGGGGCGGCTCACGAGATACGCAGTATTTT.

This clonotype occurred many times. The chain links TRBV3-1 to TRBJ2-5, with D unresolved. The CDR3 is 12 residues long. V gave up 1 base and J gave up 5 bases, with 5 bases separating them. The V gene's germline CDR1 is LGHDT and CDR2 YNNKEL (reference sequence). CDR3 protein: CASSQGRETQYF. The CDR3 region has the DNA TGTGCCAGCAGCCAAGGGCGGGAGACCCAGTACTTC.

At least ten counts were recorded for this clonotype. This chain connects TRBV7-9 to TRBJ2-7; 8 bases agree with TRBD1. Germline CDR1 and CDR2: SEHNR and FQNEAQ (reference sequence). After removal of 5 bases from V and 0 bases from J, the junction contained 9 bases not matched to a gene. CDR3 size: 16 residues. The CDR3 sequence is CASSPQDREPSYEQYF. CDR3 bases: TGTGCCAGCAGCCCCCAGGACAGGGAGCCCTCCTACGAGCAGTACTTC.

V usage is TRBV20-1 and J usage is TRBJ1-1; TRBD1 is a possible D gene (6 bases). CDR3 length: 17 residues. V shed 1 base and J shed 3 bases, with 21 bases lying between them. The germline V gene has CDR1 DFQATT and CDR2 SNEGSKA (reference sequence). The CDR3 nucleotides are TGCAGTGCTAGAGGTCCCAACCTACAGGGAACATACACTGAAGCTTTCTTT. This codes for CSARGPNLQGTYTEAFF.

This clonotype occurred many times. This rearrangement joins TRBV28 to TRBJ2-7; 10 bases are shared with TRBD2. V shed 4 bases and J 1 base; nucleotides not matched to a gene: 4. This CDR3 spans 15 amino acids. Germline V CDR1 and CDR2: MDHEN, SYDVKM. In DNA form, the CDR3 reads TGTGCCAGCAGTTCTAGCGGGAGAGGGTCCTACGAGCAGTACTTC. Translating it yields CASSSSGRGSYEQYF.

This clonotype came up a few times. V is TRBV29-1 and J is TRBJ2-7; possibly TRBD1 or TRBD2 for D (5 bases each). The CDR3 contains 13 residues. The germline V gene encodes CDR1 SQVTM and CDR2 ANQGSEA. The ends were cut back, 4 bases at V and 3 bases at J, with 13 bases in the middle. The CDR3: CSVVSGRGYEQYF. The CDR3 DNA sequence: TGCAGCGTTGTATCGGGGCGAGGCTACGAGCAGTACTTC.

This clonotype appeared a few times. The chain has TRBV7-2 and TRBJ1-6; D ambiguous. Germline assignment: CDR1 SGHTA and CDR2 FQGNSA. This CDR3 is built from 12 residues. V dropped 5 bases and J dropped 8 bases, with 7 bases sitting between them. The CDR3, as DNA: TGTGCCAGCAGCCAGACGCATTCACCCCTCCACTTT. Its translation: CASSQTHSPLHF.

The chain employs TRBV4-3 and TRBJ1-6; TRBD1 is a possible D gene (5 bases). Germline V CDR1 and CDR2: LGHNA, YSLEER. The CDR3 length is 15 residues. The V end lost 0 bases, the J end lost 9 bases, and 12 bases lay between the germline ends. The CDR3 DNA is TGCGCCAGCAGCCAAGATACCGGGGACGGTTCACCCCTCCACTTT. Translated: CASSQDTGDGSPLHF.

This clonotype came up many times. This chain links TRBV30 with TRBJ1-4, with D hard to call. Germline CDR1 and CDR2: GTSNPN and SVGIG (reference sequence). This CDR3 is built from 14 residues. Deletions cut 5 bases from V and 0 bases from J, with 10 bases between. The CDR3 nucleotides read TGTGCCTGGTCCTTGATCTCAACTAATGAAAAACTGTTTTTT. It is translated as CAWSLISTNEKLFF. Full variable domain (outside the CDR3, taken from reference TRBV30 and TRBJ1-4): SQTIHQWPATLVQPVGSPLSLECTVEGTSNPNLYWYRQAAGRGLQLLFYSVGIGQISSEVPQNLSASRPQDRQFILSSKKLLLSDSGFYLCAWSLISTNEKLFFGSGTQLSVL.

The chain recombines TRBV10-3 with TRBJ1-1; D not certain. This CDR3 contains 11 residues. Germline V CDR1 and CDR2: ENHRY, SYGVKD. Between the trimmed V and J ends, which lost 6 bases and 6 bases, there was a span of 8 bases. Written as DNA, the CDR3 is TGTGCCATCAGAAATAAAGCTGAAGCTTTCTTT. Protein sequence: CAIRNKAEAFF.

This sequence joins TRBV6-1 and TRBJ2-6; D is unresolved. The CDR3 loop spans 14 amino acids. Germline lookup yields CDR1 MNHNS and CDR2 SASEGT. Trimming took 7 bases from V and 0 from J, leaving 7 bases between them. CDR3 protein: CASTPSSGANVLTF. CDR3 in DNA: TGTGCCAGCACTCCTAGCTCTGGGGCCAACGTCCTGACTTTC.

J is TRBJ2-7 and V is TRBV7-8, with TRBD2 identical over 8 bases. Germline lookup yields CDR1 SGHVS and CDR2 FQNEAQ. The CDR3 length is 14 residues. V lost 8 bases and J lost 5; bases outside the gene matches: 11. The CDR3 DNA is TGTGCCAGCGTGTCGGGAGGGCCCCACCACGAGCAGTACTTC. This codes for CASVSGGPHHEQYF.

This clonotype was recorded at least ten times. The chain is built from TRBV7-9 and TRBJ2-7; 7 bases align to TRBD1. The CDR3 contains 12 residues. Trimming took 8 bases from V and 2 from J; bases not matched to a gene: 3. Germline V CDR1 and CDR2: SEHNR, FQNEAQ (reference sequence). The CDR3 nucleotides read TGTGCCAGCGCCGGGACAGCCTACGAGCAGTACTTC. Its translation: CASAGTAYEQYF.